The present entry profiles one TCR beta chain with its context. Its specificity is not known. This sample is part of a study of shared clonotypes between healthy human individuals. Study-level results: Having only a few donors restricted how much genetic and exposure-history diversity was captured. Shared clonotypes across all four donors exceeded non-shared ones in generation probability. About 5.2% was the fraction of naive CD4 clonotypes found shared across a few donors.

Original processing notes: ImmunoSEQ only sent back junction sequences with no quality scores, so filtering was done differently. Sequencing was performed with immunoSEQ multiplex PCR; in TCRdb, only in-frame clones are kept and a portion is missing. That table is the source of V, J and clone size, and D and trimming were worked out from the DNA. The sample carries about 2.4 million clones, 85% to 95% recorded once. Sequenced input: naive CD4+ T cells sorted from blood. Sample subset: CD45RA+ positively selected. This receptor was taken from a man between 18 and 29 years old in good health.

The CDR3 nucleotides read TGTGCCAGCAGTAAACCGGGACAGGGGGCGCAGAATGAGCAGTTCTTC. This translates into CASSKPGQGAQNEQFF. The rearrangement links TRBV28 to TRBJ2-1, with 12 bases aligning to TRBD1. Germline loops: CDR1 MDHEN, CDR2 SYDVKM. V lost 5 bases and J lost 7; bases outside the gene matches: 9. This CDR3 spans 16 amino acids.